Listed below are T cell receptor beta chains from one sample, sequenced in a study of identical twins. TCRdb fed the 5' RACE reads into MiXCR, producing one record per CDR3 protein. The sample lists roughly 250,000 distinct CDR3 sequences; more than 13% were seen once. Sequencing input: memory (CD45RO+) T cells sorted from blood. These receptors were obtained from a woman under 30 in good health. The CDR3 runs from the conserved cysteine through the conserved F or W. Each record gives: clone size, V gene, D gene, J gene, CDR3 protein, CDR3 DNA. The D gene is left open where the match is weak. Clone sizes are given selectively: once, few, many, or a class where the clone is expanded.

-	TRBV20-1	-	TRBJ1-2	CSAFLGTNYGYTF	TGCAGTGCCTTTTTGGGGACTAACTATGGCTACACCTTC
-	TRBV7-9	-	TRBJ2-7	CASSLERGQYF	TGTGCCAGCAGCTTAGAGAGAGGGCAGTACTTC
-	TRBV7-2	-	TRBJ1-2	CASSLRQDAAGYTF	TGTGCCAGCAGCCTGCGACAGGATGCGGCTGGCTACACCTTC
-	TRBV6-1	-	TRBJ1-5	CASSPSAFLANQPQHF	TGTGCCAGCAGCCCCTCAGCATTCCTCGCAAATCAGCCCCAGCATTTT
-	TRBV20-1	-	TRBJ2-7	CSARLDTYEQYF	TGCAGTGCTAGACTGGACACCTACGAGCAGTACTTC
many	TRBV6-2/TRBV6-3	-	TRBJ2-2	CASSHPRDTGELFF	TGTGCCAGCAGCCATCCCCGCGACACCGGGGAGCTGTTTTTT
many	TRBV20-1	TRBD1	TRBJ1-6	CSARDVGQANSPLHF	TGCAGTGCTAGAGATGTTGGACAGGCGAATTCACCCCTCCACTTT
many	TRBV7-2	-	TRBJ2-1	CASSSAPDPTHNEQFF	TGTGCCAGCAGCTCTGCGCCGGACCCAACCCACAATGAGCAGTTCTTC
-	TRBV20-1	-	TRBJ2-7	CSARPFDFSYEQYF	TGCAGTGCTAGACCCTTTGACTTCTCCTACGAGCAGTACTTC
-	TRBV2	-	TRBJ1-5	CASSEWGGYSNQPQHF	TGTGCCAGCAGTGAATGGGGGGGGTATAGCAATCAGCCCCAGCATTTT